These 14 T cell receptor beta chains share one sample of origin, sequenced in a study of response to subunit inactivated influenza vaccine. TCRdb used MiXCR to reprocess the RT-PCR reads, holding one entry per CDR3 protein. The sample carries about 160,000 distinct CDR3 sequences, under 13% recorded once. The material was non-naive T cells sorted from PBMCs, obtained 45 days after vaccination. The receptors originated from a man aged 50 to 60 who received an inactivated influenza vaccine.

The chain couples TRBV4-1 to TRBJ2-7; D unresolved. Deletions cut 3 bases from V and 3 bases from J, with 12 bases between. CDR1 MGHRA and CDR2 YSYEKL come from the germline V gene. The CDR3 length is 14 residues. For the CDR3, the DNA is TGCGCCAGCAGCCAGGCCACCTCTCACTACGAGCAGTACTTC. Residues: CASSQATSHYEQYF.

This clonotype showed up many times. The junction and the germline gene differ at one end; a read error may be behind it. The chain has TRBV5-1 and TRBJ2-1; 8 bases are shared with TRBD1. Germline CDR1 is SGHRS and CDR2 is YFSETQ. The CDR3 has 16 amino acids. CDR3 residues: CASSLYQGASDNEQFF. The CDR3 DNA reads TGCGCCAGCAGCTTGTATCAGGGGGCCTCCGACAATGAGCAGTTCTTC. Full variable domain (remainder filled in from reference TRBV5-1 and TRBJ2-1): KAGVTQTPRYLIKTRGQQVTLSCSPISGHRSVSWYQQTPGQGLQFLFEYFSETQRNKGNFPGRFSGRQFSNSRSEMNVSTLELGDSALYLCASSLYQGASDNEQFFGPGTRLTVL.

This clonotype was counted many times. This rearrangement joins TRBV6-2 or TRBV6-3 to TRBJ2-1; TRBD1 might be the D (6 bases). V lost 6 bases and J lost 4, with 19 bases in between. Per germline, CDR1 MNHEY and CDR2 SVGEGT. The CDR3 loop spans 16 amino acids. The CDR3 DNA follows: TGTGCCAGCAGGCGACAAACCGGGACATCTTACAATGAGCAGTTCTTC. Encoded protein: CASRRQTGTSYNEQFF.

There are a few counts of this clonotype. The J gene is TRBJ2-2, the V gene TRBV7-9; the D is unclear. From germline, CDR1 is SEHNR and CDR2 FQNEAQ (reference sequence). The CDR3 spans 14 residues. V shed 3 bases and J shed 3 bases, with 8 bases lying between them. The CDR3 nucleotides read TGTGCCAGCAGCTTTAACAGAGACACCGGGGAGCTGTTTTTT. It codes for CASSFNRDTGELFF.

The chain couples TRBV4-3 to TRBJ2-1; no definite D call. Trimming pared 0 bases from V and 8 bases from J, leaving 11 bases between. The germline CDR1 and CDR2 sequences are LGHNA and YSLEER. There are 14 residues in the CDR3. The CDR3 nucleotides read TGCGCCAGCAGCCAAGATGGGCGCCGCGATGAGCAGTTCTTC. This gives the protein CASSQDGRRDEQFF.

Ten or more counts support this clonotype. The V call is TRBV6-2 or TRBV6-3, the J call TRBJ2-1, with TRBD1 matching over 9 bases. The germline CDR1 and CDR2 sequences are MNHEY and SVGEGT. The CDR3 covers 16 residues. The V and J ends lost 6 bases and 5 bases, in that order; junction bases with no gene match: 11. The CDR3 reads CASRMTGGGAHNEQFF. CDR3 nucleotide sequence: TGTGCCAGCAGGATGACAGGGGGGGGGGCCCACAATGAGCAGTTCTTC.

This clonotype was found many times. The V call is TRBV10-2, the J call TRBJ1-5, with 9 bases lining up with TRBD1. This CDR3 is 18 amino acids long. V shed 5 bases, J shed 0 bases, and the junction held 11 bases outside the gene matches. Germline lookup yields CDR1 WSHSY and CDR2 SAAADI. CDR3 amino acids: CASSSQGASVGSNQPQHF. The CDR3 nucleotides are TGCGCCAGCAGTTCACAGGGGGCCTCAGTCGGTAGCAATCAGCCCCAGCATTTT.

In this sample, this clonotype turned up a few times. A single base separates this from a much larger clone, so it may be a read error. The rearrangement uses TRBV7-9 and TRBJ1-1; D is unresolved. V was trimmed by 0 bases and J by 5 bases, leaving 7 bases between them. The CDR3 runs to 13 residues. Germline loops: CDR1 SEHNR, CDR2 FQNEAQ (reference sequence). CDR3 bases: TGTGCCAGCAGCTTAGCGATGGGGACTGAAGCTTTCTTT. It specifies CASSLAMGTEAFF. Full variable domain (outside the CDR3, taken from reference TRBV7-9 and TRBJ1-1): DTGVSQNPRHKITKRGQNVTFRCDPISEHNRLYWYRQTLGQGPEFLTYFQNEAQLEKSRLLSDRFSAERPKGSFSTLEIQRTEQGDSAMYLCASSLAMGTEAFFGQGTRLTVV.

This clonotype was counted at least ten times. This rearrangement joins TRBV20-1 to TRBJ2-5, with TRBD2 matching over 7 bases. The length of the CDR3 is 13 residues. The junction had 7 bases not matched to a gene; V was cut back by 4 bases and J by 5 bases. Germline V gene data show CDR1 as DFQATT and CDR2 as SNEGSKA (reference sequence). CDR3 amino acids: CSANSGGTETQYF. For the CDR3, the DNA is TGCAGTGCTAATTCGGGGGGTACGGAGACCCAGTACTTC.

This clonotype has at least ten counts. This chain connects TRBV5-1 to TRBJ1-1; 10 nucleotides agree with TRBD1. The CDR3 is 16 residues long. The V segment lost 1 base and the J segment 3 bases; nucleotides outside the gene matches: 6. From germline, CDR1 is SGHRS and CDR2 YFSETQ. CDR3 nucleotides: TGCGCCAGCAGCTTGTTAGGGACAGGGGCGGACACTGAAGCTTTCTTT. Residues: CASSLLGTGADTEAFF.

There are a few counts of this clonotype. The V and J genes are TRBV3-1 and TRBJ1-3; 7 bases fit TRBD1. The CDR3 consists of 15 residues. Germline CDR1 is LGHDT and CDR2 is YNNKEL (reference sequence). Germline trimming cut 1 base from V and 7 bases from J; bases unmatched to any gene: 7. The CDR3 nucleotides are TGTGCCAGCAGCCAAGGATGGAGGGGGCCGAACACCATATATTTT. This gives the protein CASSQGWRGPNTIYF.

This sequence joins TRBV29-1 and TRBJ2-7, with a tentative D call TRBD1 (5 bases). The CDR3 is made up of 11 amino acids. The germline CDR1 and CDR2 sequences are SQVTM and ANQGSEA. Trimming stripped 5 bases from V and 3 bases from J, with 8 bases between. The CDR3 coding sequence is TGCAGCGTTCAACAGGTCTACGAGCAGTACTTC. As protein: CSVQQVYEQYF.

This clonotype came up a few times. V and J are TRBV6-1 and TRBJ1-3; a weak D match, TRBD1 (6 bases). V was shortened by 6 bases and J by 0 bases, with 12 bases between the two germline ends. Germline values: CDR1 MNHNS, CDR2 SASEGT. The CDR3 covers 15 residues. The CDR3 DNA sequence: TGTGCCAGCAGCCATGGGACAAACTCTGGAAACACCATATATTTT. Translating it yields CASSHGTNSGNTIYF.

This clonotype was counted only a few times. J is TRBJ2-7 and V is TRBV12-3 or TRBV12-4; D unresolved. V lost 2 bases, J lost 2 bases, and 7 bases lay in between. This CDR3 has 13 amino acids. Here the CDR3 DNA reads TGTGCCAGCAGTTTATCCCGGCCCTACGAGCAGTACTTC. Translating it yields CASSLSRPYEQYF.